The 28 T cell receptor beta chains given below trace back to one sample, sequenced in a study of cytomegalovirus exposure and HLA in healthy donors. Measured with immunoSEQ multiplex PCR; TCRdb has only the in-frame clones, and not every one. The sample lists 120,000 or so clones; roughly nine tenths were seen once. The sequencing input was PBMCs. The receptor source for this set is a man between 18 and 35 years old in good health and CMV-seropositive.

V is TRBV6-4 and J is TRBJ2-1; 9 bases are a match to TRBD2. Trimming took 3 bases from V and 7 from J; bases not matched to a gene: 4. Germline V CDR1 and CDR2: MRHNA, SNTAGT. CDR3 length: 14 amino acids. Here the CDR3 DNA reads TGTGCCAGCAGTGAATTAGCGGGGGCAAATGAGCAGTTCTTC. Residues: CASSELAGANEQFF.

This chain connects TRBV4-1 to TRBJ1-5; 10 bases are a match to TRBD1. J was trimmed by 6 bases and V by 1 base; bases with no gene match: 6. Germline CDR1 MGHRA, CDR2 YSYEKL. The CDR3 runs 16 residues. DNA of the CDR3: TGCGCCAGCAGCCAAGGGGCCGGGACAGGGGTTCAGCCCCAGCATTTT. It encodes CASSQGAGTGVQPQHF.

The V and J genes are TRBV27 and TRBJ2-2, with D possibly being TRBD2 (5 bases). The CDR3 sequence is 13 residues long. Germline CDR1 reads MNHEY; CDR2 reads SMNVEV (reference sequence). Trimming left V 11 bases short and J 4 bases short, with 14 bases between. CDR3: CAGGSGITGELFF. The CDR3 nucleotides are TGTGCCGGAGGATCAGGAATCACCGGGGAGCTGTTTTTT.

The chain has TRBV7-8 and TRBJ1-2; D might be TRBD1 (5 bases). This CDR3 region has 13 residues. V lost 5 bases to trimming and J lost 7 bases, with 14 bases between them. Germline CDR1 is SGHVS and CDR2 is FQNEAQ. CDR3 in DNA: TGTGCCAGCAGCCTAGGGGACTTTCGTGGCTACACCTTC. Protein product: CASSLGDFRGYTF.

The chain joins TRBV27 to TRBJ2-1; D is uncertain. CDR3 length: 13 amino acids. Per germline, CDR1 MNHEY and CDR2 SMNVEV (reference sequence). Trimming shortened V by 3 bases and J by 5 bases, and 8 bases separated the two germline ends. The CDR3 DNA is TGTGCCAGCAGTTTTAGCCGGAACAATGAGCAGTTCTTC. It yields the protein CASSFSRNNEQFF.

The chain recombines TRBV7-2 with TRBJ1-1, with D maybe TRBD1 (6 bases). V dropped 5 bases and J dropped 1 base, with 14 bases sitting between them. This CDR3 contains 15 residues. Per the germline V gene, CDR1 is SGHTA and CDR2 is FQGNSA. The CDR3 DNA follows: TGTGCCAGCAGCGTTTACGGGACATCGAACACTGAAGCTTTCTTT. This sequence encodes CASSVYGTSNTEAFF.

The chain carries TRBV10-1 and TRBJ2-3, with 7 bases aligning to TRBD2. V lost 8 bases to trimming and J lost 5 bases; unmatched junction nucleotides: 10. The length of the CDR3 is 14 residues. Germline values: CDR1 WNHNN, CDR2 SYGVQD (reference sequence). The CDR3: CASRRSSGEDTQYF. In nucleotides, the CDR3 is TGCGCCAGCCGGAGGTCTAGCGGAGAAGATACGCAGTATTTT.

This chain connects TRBV28 to TRBJ1-5; D gene unclear. Trimming took off 6 bases at V and 2 bases at J, with 14 bases between the two ends. Germline CDR1 reads MDHEN; CDR2 reads SYDVKM. The CDR3 totals 15 residues. This CDR3 is CASSPPGGRNQPQHF. The CDR3 region has the DNA TGTGCCAGCAGCCCACCAGGAGGTCGCAATCAGCCCCAGCATTTT.

This chain uses TRBV5-1 with TRBJ2-3, with D maybe TRBD1 (6 bases). Between the trimmed V and J ends, which lost 4 bases and 4 bases, there was a span of 13 bases. The CDR3 contains 14 residues. Germline values: CDR1 SGHRS, CDR2 YFSETQ. CDR3 coding DNA: TGCGCCAGCAGCGGATCAACAGGGTCAGATACGCAGTATTTT. Its protein product is CASSGSTGSDTQYF.

The chain couples TRBV10-3 to TRBJ2-1, with a possible D match to TRBD1 (6 bases). Germline CDR1 and CDR2: ENHRY and SYGVKD. Trimming shortened V by 4 bases and J by 0 bases, and 13 bases separated the two germline ends. The CDR3 sequence is 16 residues long. The CDR3 sequence: CAISGGQTSSYNEQFF. CDR3 coding DNA: TGTGCCATCAGTGGGGGGCAGACGAGCTCCTACAATGAGCAGTTCTTC.

V usage is TRBV6-1 and J usage is TRBJ2-5, with 12 positions matching TRBD2. V lost 4 bases and J lost 4; bases outside the gene matches: 10. The CDR3 runs to 17 residues. CDR1 and CDR2 (germline): MNHNS, SASEGT. The CDR3 sequence is CASSVGPLAGGGETQYF. In nucleotides, the CDR3 is TGTGCCAGCAGTGTTGGCCCACTAGCGGGGGGAGGAGAGACCCAGTACTTC.

The gene calls are TRBV27 and TRBJ2-1; 9 positions agree with TRBD2. Germline CDR1 is MNHEY and CDR2 is SMNVEV (reference sequence). Unmatched junction bases numbered 8, after V lost 2 bases and J lost 9 bases. The CDR3 is made up of 15 amino acids. CDR3 DNA: TGTGCCAGCAGTTTAAGGGGCGGGGGGGTAGGTGAGCAGTTCTTC. This codes for CASSLRGGGVGEQFF.

The chain carries TRBV2 and TRBJ2-7, with 7 bases lining up with TRBD1. Unmatched junction bases numbered 11, after V lost 6 bases and J lost 3 bases. The CDR3 consists of 15 residues. The V gene's germline CDR1 is SNHLY and CDR2 FYNNEI. The CDR3 region is CASREGQTAIYEQYF. CDR3 bases: TGTGCCAGCAGAGAGGGACAGACGGCCATCTACGAGCAGTACTTC.

The chain recombines TRBV19 with TRBJ2-7, with TRBD2 matching 8 bases. The length of the CDR3 is 14 residues. Germline V CDR1 and CDR2: LNHDA, SQIVND (reference sequence). J lost 3 bases, V lost 1 base, and 2 bases had no gene match. CDR3 coding DNA: TGTGCCAGTAGTATAGCTAGCGGGTACTACGAGCAGTACTTC. It codes for CASSIASGYYEQYF.

The CDR3 coding sequence is TGTGCCACCAGCCCGACTAGCGGCTCCTACGAGCAGTACTTC. Amino acids: CATSPTSGSYEQYF. The chain joins TRBV15 to TRBJ2-7; 9 nucleotides line up with TRBD2. The J segment lost 0 bases and the V segment lost 5 bases, leaving 2 bases of the junction unmatched. The CDR3 totals 14 residues. CDR1 LNHNV and CDR2 YYDKDF come from the germline V gene (reference sequence).

The rearrangement joins TRBV19 to TRBJ2-5; 7 bases line up with TRBD1. Germline V gene data show CDR1 as LNHDA and CDR2 as SQIVND (reference sequence). V lost 5 bases, J lost 6 bases, and 3 bases stayed unmatched. CDR3 size: 12 residues. Written as DNA, the CDR3 is TGTGCCAGTAGTCAACAGGGGAAGACCCAGTACTTC. Protein: CASSQQGKTQYF.

This sequence joins TRBV4-3 and TRBJ1-2; D unclear. Between the trimmed V and J ends, which lost 1 base and 7 bases, there was a span of 7 bases. Per the germline V gene, CDR1 is LGHNA and CDR2 is YSLEER. The CDR3 length is 12 residues. The CDR3 bases are TGCGCCAGCAGCCAAGCTACTGGTGGCTACACCTTC. Translation gives CASSQATGGYTF.

This chain uses TRBV6-5 with TRBJ1-1, with D tentatively TRBD1 (6 bases). The CDR3 has 14 amino acids. Germline CDR1 MNHEY, CDR2 SVGAGI. V gave up 8 bases and J gave up 3 bases, with 16 bases separating them. The CDR3 DNA reads TGTGCCAGCGCGGGGGCGCCGGGGGACACTGAAGCTTTCTTT. This gives the protein CASAGAPGDTEAFF.

V usage is TRBV4-2 and J usage is TRBJ1-1; TRBD1 is a possible D gene (6 bases). V was cut by 0 bases and J by 0 bases, with 14 bases left in between. Looked up from germline, CDR1 is LGHNA and CDR2 is YNFKEQ. This CDR3 comprises 17 residues. The CDR3 region is CASSQDLETGLNTEAFF. The CDR3 nucleotides are TGTGCCAGCAGCCAAGATTTGGAGACAGGCCTGAACACTGAAGCTTTCTTT.

This chain links TRBV5-1 with TRBJ1-6, with unresolved D. Germline values: CDR1 SGHRS, CDR2 YFSETQ. The CDR3 runs 16 residues. V shed 0 bases and J shed 5 bases, with 12 bases lying between them. In nucleotides, the CDR3 is TGCGCCAGCAGCTTGGACAGCCCGAATAATAATTCACCCCTCCACTTT. Translating gives CASSLDSPNNNSPLHF.

This chain uses TRBV19 with TRBJ1-2, with 7 bases aligning to TRBD1. Germline V gene data show CDR1 as LNHDA and CDR2 as SQIVND (reference sequence). The V and J ends lost 5 bases and 4 bases, in that order; junction bases with no gene match: 10. CDR3 length equals 15 residues. The CDR3 sequence: CASSEDRVLGYGYTF. Here the CDR3 DNA reads TGTGCCAGTAGTGAAGACAGGGTTTTGGGCTATGGCTACACCTTC.

The CDR3 reads CASRASGGTDTQYF. DNA of the CDR3: TGTGCCAGCAGGGCTAGCGGGGGTACAGATACGCAGTATTTT. The genes are TRBV2 and TRBJ2-3; 10 positions agree with TRBD2. CDR1 SNHLY and CDR2 FYNNEI come from the germline V gene. The junction had 3 bases not matched to a gene; V was cut back by 6 bases and J by 3 bases. The CDR3 spans 14 residues.

This rearrangement joins TRBV7-9 to TRBJ1-2; TRBD1 matches at 9 bases. The CDR3 spans 14 residues. J lost 6 bases, V lost 2 bases, and 4 bases had no gene match. Germline V lookup: CDR1 SEHNR, CDR2 FQNEAQ (reference sequence). In DNA, the CDR3 is TGTGCCAGCAGCTTAAAGGGACAGGGCAATGGCTACACCTTC. Translating it yields CASSLKGQGNGYTF.

The genes are TRBV6-1 and TRBJ2-7; D is undetermined. The germline gives CDR1 MNHNS, CDR2 SASEGT. The CDR3 loop spans 13 amino acids. Trimming cost V 2 bases and J 3 bases, with 8 bases left between them. The chain's CDR3 is CASSESVGYEQYF. Written as DNA, the CDR3 is TGTGCCAGCAGTGAAAGTGTCGGCTACGAGCAGTACTTC.

The J gene is TRBJ2-2, the V gene TRBV11-2; 7 nucleotides agree with TRBD1. With V trimmed by 5 bases and J by 6 bases, 9 bases remained unmatched. The germline V gene encodes CDR1 SGHAT and CDR2 FQNNGV. CDR3 size: 15 residues. The CDR3 reads CASSGWAGGPGELFF. CDR3 nucleotide sequence: TGTGCCAGCAGCGGATGGGCAGGGGGTCCCGGGGAGCTGTTTTTT.

This chain links TRBV5-1 with TRBJ2-7; a weak D match, TRBD2 (6 bases). Germline V gives CDR1 SGHRS, CDR2 YFSETQ. This CDR3 contains 13 residues. Trimming pared 5 bases from V and 3 bases from J, leaving 12 bases between. Written as DNA, the CDR3 is TGCGCCAGCAGTCGGCAGGGAGGCTACGAGCAGTACTTC. It codes for CASSRQGGYEQYF. Based on the CDR3 plus reference TRBV5-1 and TRBJ2-7, the full variable domain is KAGVTQTPRYLIKTRGQQVTLSCSPISGHRSVSWYQQTPGQGLQFLFEYFSETQRNKGNFPGRFSGRQFSNSRSEMNVSTLELGDSALYLCASSRQGGYEQYFGPGTRLTVT.

This clone came up once. The genes are TRBV18 and TRBJ1-4; no reliable D call. V dropped 4 bases and J dropped 0 bases, with 6 bases sitting between them. Per germline, CDR1 KGHSH and CDR2 LQKENI. The CDR3 spans 14 residues. CDR3 loop: CASSLSATNEKLFF. In nucleotides, the CDR3 is TGTGCCAGCTCACTCAGCGCAACTAATGAAAAACTGTTTTTT. Drawing the rest from reference TRBV18 and TRBJ1-4, the complete variable domain is NAGVMQNPRHLVRRRGQEARLRCSPMKGHSHVYWYRQLPEEGLKFMVYLQKENIIDESGMPKERFSAEFPKEGPSILRIQQVVRGDSAAYFCASSLSATNEKLFFGSGTQLSVL.

Turning to this clone: The sample has other DNA sequences that encode this CDR3 too. This sequence joins TRBV5-1 and TRBJ2-7, with 9 bases aligning to TRBD1. Germline V gives CDR1 SGHRS, CDR2 YFSETQ. Losses at the gene ends were 0 bases for V and 3 bases for J; bases not matched to a gene: 1. The CDR3 is 14 amino acids. CDR3 protein: CASSLGQGGYEQYF. The CDR3 region has the DNA TGCGCCAGCAGCTTGGGACAGGGGGGCTACGAGCAGTACTTC.